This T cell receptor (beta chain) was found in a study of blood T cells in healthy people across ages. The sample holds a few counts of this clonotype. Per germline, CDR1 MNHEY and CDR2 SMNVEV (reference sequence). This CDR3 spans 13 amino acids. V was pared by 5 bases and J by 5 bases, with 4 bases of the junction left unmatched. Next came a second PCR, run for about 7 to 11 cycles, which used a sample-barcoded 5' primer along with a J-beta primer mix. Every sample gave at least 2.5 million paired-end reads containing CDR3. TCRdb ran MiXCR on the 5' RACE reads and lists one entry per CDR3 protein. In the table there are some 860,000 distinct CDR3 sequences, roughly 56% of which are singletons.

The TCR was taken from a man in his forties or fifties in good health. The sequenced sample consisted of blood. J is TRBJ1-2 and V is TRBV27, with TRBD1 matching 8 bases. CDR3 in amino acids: CASSAGTGYGYTF. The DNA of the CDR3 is TGTGCCAGCAGTGCCGGGACAGGTTATGGCTACACCTTC.